This is a list of T cell receptor beta chains from one sample in a study of blood T cell repertoires in COVID-19. This table comes from immunoSEQ multiplex PCR, and its TCRdb copy is limited to in-frame clones, with some not included. The sample carries fewer than 450,000 clones, 88% recorded once. Sequencing was carried out using PBMCs or T cells enriched from blood (not recorded which). The receptors were sampled from a woman younger than 35 who had recovered from COVID-19. The CDR3 runs from the conserved cysteine through the conserved F or W. A D gene is named only where the DNA matches it firmly. The size of a clone is reported for some rows only, either as once, few or many, or as a class for expanded clones.

CDR3nt	CDR3aa	d_gene	j_gene	v_gene	abundance
TGTGCCAGCAGGGGTATTTCTCAAGCGGCAGCGAACTATGGCTACACCTTC	CASRGISQAAANYGYTF	.	TRBJ1-2	TRBV25-1	few
TGCGCCAGCAGCCAGCTACAGGGGAGTGGAACTGAAGCTTTCTTT	CASSQLQGSGTEAFF	TRBD1	TRBJ1-1	TRBV4-1	.
TGTGCCAGCAAACTGGTCTGGACCGGGGAGCTGTTTTTT	CASKLVWTGELFF	.	TRBJ2-2	TRBV9	.
TGCGCCAGCAGCCCGGCTGGGGAGCTTGAGCTGTTTTTT	CASSPAGELELFF	.	TRBJ2-2	TRBV5-1	few
TGTGCCAGCAGCCGACTCAACCAGCCCCAGCATTTT	CASSRLNQPQHF	.	TRBJ1-5	TRBV12-3/TRBV12-4	.
TGCGCCAGCAGCCAAGGGAAAGGGGCCTATGGCTACACCTTC	CASSQGKGAYGYTF	.	TRBJ1-2	TRBV4-1	.
TGTGCCATTCCAGCTGGCGGGGGGGGAGATACGCAGTATTTT	CAIPAGGGGDTQYF	TRBD2	TRBJ2-3	TRBV6-6	.
TGTGCCAGCAGCCAGGGGAGCGGGGGACTCCCATACGAGCAGTACTTC	CASSQGSGGLPYEQYF	TRBD2	TRBJ2-7	TRBV7-2	.
TGTGCCAGCGCTACCGGGACAGGGCACTCACCCCTCCACTTT	CASATGTGHSPLHF	TRBD1	TRBJ1-6	TRBV2	.
TGTGCCAGCAGCGTAACTAGCGGGGACACAGATACGCAGTATTTT	CASSVTSGDTDTQYF	TRBD2	TRBJ2-3	TRBV9	.
TGTGCCAGCAGCCCGGGGGGGGGACACACCCCGGAGACCCAGTACTTC	CASSPGGGHTPETQYF	TRBD2	TRBJ2-5	TRBV11-2	.
TGTGCCAGCAGTTCCGGGACAGGGATTTATGGCTACACCTTC	CASSSGTGIYGYTF	TRBD1	TRBJ1-2	TRBV5-4	.
TGTGCCACCAGCAGAGATGACGAGGGAAGAGGGATTCAGTACTTC	CATSRDDEGRGIQYF	.	TRBJ2-4	TRBV15	once
TGTGCCAGCAGCTTGGGGGGACAGGGGGGCTCCTACGAGCAGTACTTC	CASSLGGQGGSYEQYF	TRBD1	TRBJ2-7	TRBV5-4	.
TGTGCCAGCAGCTTAGATGGGACTAGCGGGCCGCAGTTCTTC	CASSLDGTSGPQFF	TRBD2	TRBJ2-1	TRBV7-9	.
TGTGCCAGTAGTATAGAGGGGGCGCGGAGCAATCAGCCCCAGCATTTT	CASSIEGARSNQPQHF	.	TRBJ1-5	TRBV19	.
TGTGCCAGCAGCCCCCGACAGGGGGATGGCTACACCTTC	CASSPRQGDGYTF	TRBD1	TRBJ1-2	TRBV7-9	few
TGTGCCAGCAGCCCCCCTAACTCTGGGGCCAACGTCCTGACTTTC	CASSPPNSGANVLTF	.	TRBJ2-6	TRBV9	.
TGTGCCAGCAGCTCCCAGGAGGCGACTAATGAAAAACTGTTTTTT	CASSSQEATNEKLFF	.	TRBJ1-4	TRBV7-9	once
TGTGCCAGCAGTCCCCCGGGGGGACAGGGGCGGGTAGATACGCAGTATTTT	CASSPPGGQGRVDTQYF	TRBD1	TRBJ2-3	TRBV6-2/TRBV6-3	.
TGTGCCAGCACCCTAGGGGGAAATCAGCCCCAGCATTTT	CASTLGGNQPQHF	.	TRBJ1-5	TRBV28	.
TGCAGCGTTGAACCGGGGGGGCCTAACAATGAGCAGTTCTTC	CSVEPGGPNNEQFF	TRBD2	TRBJ2-1	TRBV29-1	.
TGTGCCAGCAGATCTTTGAGGGAGACCCAGTACTTC	CASRSLRETQYF	.	TRBJ2-5	TRBV28	.
TGCGCCAGCAGCTTGACAGGGGGCAATCAGCCCCAGCATTTT	CASSLTGGNQPQHF	TRBD1	TRBJ1-5	TRBV5-1	.
TGTGCCAGCAGCTTGGGACACCGGCTATCCTATGGCTACACCTTC	CASSLGHRLSYGYTF	.	TRBJ1-2	TRBV5-4	.
TGTGCCAGCGAGGCCTTGCGTGGGGGGGCTTTCCATAATTCACCCCTCCACTTT	CASEALRGGAFHNSPLHF	.	TRBJ1-6	TRBV11-2	.
TGTGCCTGGAGTGGACCTCGGGGGACCCAGTACTTC	CAWSGPRGTQYF	.	TRBJ2-5	TRBV30	once
TGTGCCAGCAGCTTAGCCCACTACGAGCAGTACTTC	CASSLAHYEQYF	.	TRBJ2-7	TRBV7-8	.
TGTGCCAGCAGTGATATTTTAATTAGTGAGCAGTACTTC	CASSDILISEQYF	.	TRBJ2-7	TRBV25-1	.
TGTGCCATCAGCCGGGGGTCAACTAATGAAAAACTGTTTTTT	CAISRGSTNEKLFF	.	TRBJ1-4	TRBV10-3	.
TGTGCCTGGAGTTTGGGGGCATGGACTGAAGCTTTCTTT	CAWSLGAWTEAFF	.	TRBJ1-1	TRBV30	.
TGTGCCAGCAGTCCGCGTCGGGGGTCCAACTATGGCTACACCTTC	CASSPRRGSNYGYTF	.	TRBJ1-2	TRBV27	.
TGTGCCAGCAGCCAAGGAGACAGGGGCTACGAGCAGTACTTC	CASSQGDRGYEQYF	TRBD1	TRBJ2-7	TRBV4-2	.
TGCGCCAGCAGCCAAGGAGGATTTTCGCCCCAGCATTTT	CASSQGGFSPQHF	.	TRBJ1-5	TRBV4-3	.
TGTGCCAGCAGCGCACGGGACAGTTCCACCGGGGAGCTGTTTTTT	CASSARDSSTGELFF	TRBD1	TRBJ2-2	TRBV9	.
TGCGCCAGCAGCCAAGACGCGGGGAACATGAACACTGAAGCTTTCTTT	CASSQDAGNMNTEAFF	.	TRBJ1-1	TRBV4-3	.
TGCGCCAGCAGCTTGTCATTTGCGGAGAACACTGAAGCTTTCTTT	CASSLSFAENTEAFF	.	TRBJ1-1	TRBV5-1	.
TGTGCCAGCAGGGTGGACAGGGTCGAAAAACTGTTTTTT	CASRVDRVEKLFF	TRBD1	TRBJ1-4	TRBV2	.
TGTGCCATCAGTGACCCGACTTTGACCGGAAACACCATATATTTT	CAISDPTLTGNTIYF	.	TRBJ1-3	TRBV10-3	.
TGTGCCAGCAGCCCGGACAACTTTTACAATGAGCAGTTCTTC	CASSPDNFYNEQFF	.	TRBJ2-1	TRBV9	.
TGTGCCAGCAGCGTAGTCTCAGGTGAGCAGTTCTTC	CASSVVSGEQFF	.	TRBJ2-1	TRBV9	once
TGTGCCAGCAGTGGGGGTTCGGGACTCACTGAAGCTTTCTTT	CASSGGSGLTEAFF	.	TRBJ1-1	TRBV2	.
TGTGCCAGCAGCTTGGGGTTCCGGGGCAATGAGCAGTTCTTC	CASSLGFRGNEQFF	.	TRBJ2-1	TRBV7-2	.
TGTGCCAGCAGGATTTCCGGGACAGGGGATGGCTACACCTTC	CASRISGTGDGYTF	TRBD1	TRBJ1-2	TRBV6-5	.
TGCAGTGCCGGACGGGATGAAGCTTTCTTT	CSAGRDEAFF	.	TRBJ1-1	TRBV20-1	once
TGTGCCAGCAGTAGCTCGGGACTCCTAAACTATGGCTACACCTTC	CASSSSGLLNYGYTF	.	TRBJ1-2	TRBV9	.
TGTGCCAGCAGTTTACTAGCGAGTGGCACAGATACGCAGTATTTT	CASSLLASGTDTQYF	.	TRBJ2-3	TRBV28	.
TGTGCCAGCAGTGAAATGGGGCAGGGCCAAGAGACCCAGTACTTC	CASSEMGQGQETQYF	.	TRBJ2-5	TRBV6-1	.
TGTGCCAGCAGCGACCCAACCGGGACAGAGGGGGATCGGTTCGGCTACACCTTC	CASSDPTGTEGDRFGYTF	TRBD1	TRBJ1-2	TRBV9	.
TGTGCTAGCAGCTCCGACAGGGCGGACGGCAATGAGCAGTTCTTC	CASSSDRADGNEQFF	TRBD1	TRBJ2-1	TRBV7-7	.
TGCGCCAGCAGCCAGGATCTAGGACAGGGCTACGAGCAGTACTTC	CASSQDLGQGYEQYF	TRBD1	TRBJ2-7	TRBV4-1	.
TGTGCCAGCAGGGTTGCGGGCGAGCAGTACTTC	CASRVAGEQYF	.	TRBJ2-7	TRBV3-1/TRBV3-2	few
TGTGCCAGCAGTGCCCCCTCGGGGAGCTCTGGAAACACCATATATTTT	CASSAPSGSSGNTIYF	.	TRBJ1-3	TRBV25-1	.
TGCAGCGCCCGACAGGGAGAAGGCAATGAGCAGTTCTTC	CSARQGEGNEQFF	TRBD1	TRBJ2-1	TRBV29-1	once
TGTGCCAGTAGTCCCGGGACTAGCGGCTACGAGCAGTACTTC	CASSPGTSGYEQYF	TRBD2	TRBJ2-7	TRBV19	.
TGTGCCAGTTCGAGGTTGAGCAATCAGCCCCAGCATTTT	CASSRLSNQPQHF	.	TRBJ1-5	TRBV6-5	.
TGTGCCAGCAGCTTGGACAGGGAAAATGGACAGCCCCAGCATTTT	CASSLDRENGQPQHF	TRBD1	TRBJ1-5	TRBV7-9	.
TGTGCCAGCAGCGCTGGACTAGCGGGGTCGGACGAGCAGTACTTC	CASSAGLAGSDEQYF	TRBD2	TRBJ2-7	TRBV11-2	.
TGTGCCAGCAGCCCCTCGACTAGTAACCAAGAGACCCAGTACTTC	CASSPSTSNQETQYF	.	TRBJ2-5	TRBV14	.
TGTGCCAGCAGTTTATTAGGGGGGGGCCTGAACACTGAAGCTTTCTTT	CASSLLGGGLNTEAFF	.	TRBJ1-1	TRBV28	.